This T cell receptor (beta chain) was documented in a study of cytomegalovirus exposure and HLA in healthy donors. Findings and limits, study-wide: As a later analysis revealed, the rate of TCR association differed by HLA locus, with DRB1 most and HLA-C fewest. In a later analysis, CMV-associated beta chains were mostly HLA-associated, it appeared.

The PCR employed 60 Vbeta primers together with 13 Jbeta primers. This table comes from immunoSEQ multiplex PCR, and its TCRdb copy is limited to in-frame clones, with some not included. The table lists about 120,000 clones, 60% to 85% of them singletons. Trimming at V came to 6 bases and at J to 5 bases, leaving 5 bases not matched to a gene. The CDR3 covers 14 residues. Per the germline V gene, CDR1 is SNHLY and CDR2 is FYNNEI. A note on this clone: What it recognizes is unknown. Lacking the conserved final phenylalanine or tryptophan, this CDR3 likely reflects a read error.

The V and J genes are TRBV2 and TRBJ1-5; TRBD1 agrees at 9 bases. This sequence was found in a woman in her thirties or forties in good health and CMV-seropositive. Sequenced sample: PBMCs. The CDR3: CASSWDRDYQPQHV. The DNA for the CDR3 is TGTGCCAGCAGCTGGGACAGGGACTATCAGCCCCAGCATGTT.